This T cell receptor beta chain was profiled in a study of tissue T cells after allogeneic stem cell transplantation. The overall study: Viable blood and marrow gave sorted CD3+ T cells if numbers allowed.

CDR1 is SNHLY, CDR2 FYNNEI, per germline. This CDR3 region has 14 residues. The germline V and J ends were trimmed by 7 bases and 7 bases, with 20 bases remaining between them. On this clone: The antigen remains unidentified.

Assay used: immunoSEQ multiplex PCR; TCRdb lists only in-frame clones, some missing. The table lists about 5,700 clones, less than 80% of them singletons. General observations from the study: Across patients, clones rarely overlapped, yet motif clusters were shared tissue-specifically. Tissue-detected TCR repertoire was only partly captured by blood and spleen T cells. Sampling depth was limited, and the cohort was small and clinically varied.

This sequence joins TRBV2 and TRBJ2-7; D possibly corresponds to TRBD1 (5 bases). The receptor comes from a man between 40 and 70 years old who later had graft-versus-host disease after an allogeneic stem cell transplant. This material consisted of blood, taken before transplantation. The CDR3 loop is CASKKDISYLEQYF. As DNA, the CDR3 is TGTGCCAGCAAGAAGGACATATCGTATTTGGAGCAGTACTTC. The full variable domain, completed using reference TRBV2 and TRBJ2-7, is EPEVTQTPSHQVTQMGQEVILRCVPISNHLYFYWYRQILGQKVEFLVSFYNNEISEKSEIFDDQFSVERPDGSNFTLKIRSTKLEDSAMYFCASKKDISYLEQYFGPGTRLTVT.